These T cell receptor beta chains were read from a single sample in a study of identical twins. One entry per CDR3 protein, called by TCRdb with MiXCR from the 5' RACE reads. The data contain some 660,000 distinct CDR3 sequences, 8.6% of them singletons. These same data were also listed under a study on yellow fever vaccine responses in identical twins.

Sequenced: PBMCs. Source of these receptors: a young woman in good health. The CDR3 runs from the conserved cysteine through the conserved F or W. The D gene is left open where the match is weak. Rows give clone size only sometimes, using once, few, many, or a class for an expanded clone.

CASSPGLISTEAFF | TGCGCCAGCAGCCCGGGACTCATAAGCACTGAAGCTTTCTTT | TRBJ1-1 | TRBV5-1 | - | many
CRKDDAYEQYF | TGCAGGAAGGACGATGCCTACGAGCAGTACTTC | TRBJ2-7 | TRBV20-1 | - | few
CASSPPTEYNEQFF | TGTGCCAGCAGCCCCCCAACAGAGTACAATGAGCAGTTCTTC | TRBJ2-1 | TRBV7-9 | - | many
CASSRSGLAGGTGELFF | TGTGCCAGCAGCCGATCGGGACTAGCGGGAGGTACCGGGGAGCTGTTTTTT | TRBJ2-2 | TRBV4-2 | TRBD2 | -
CSVVGLAGGSADTQYF | TGCAGCGTTGTAGGTCTAGCGGGGGGATCGGCAGATACGCAGTATTTT | TRBJ2-3 | TRBV29-1 | TRBD2 | -
CSAGRSSNQPQHF | TGCAGTGCTGGGAGGTCCAGTAATCAGCCCCAGCATTTT | TRBJ1-5 | TRBV20-1 | - | few
CASSVQGAGYEQYF | TGTGCCAGCAGCGTACAGGGGGCCGGGTACGAGCAGTACTTC | TRBJ2-7 | TRBV7-2 | TRBD1 | -
CATNKAGNSNQPQHF | TGTGCCACTAACAAGGCGGGGAATAGCAATCAGCCCCAGCATTTT | TRBJ1-5 | TRBV15 | - | few
CSARAETTSRNEQFF | TGCAGTGCTAGAGCGGAAACGACTAGCCGGAATGAGCAGTTCTTC | TRBJ2-1 | TRBV20-1 | TRBD2 | -
CASSQQGHTGELFF | TGTGCCAGCTCACAACAGGGTCACACCGGGGAGCTGTTTTTT | TRBJ2-2 | TRBV18 | - | few
CASSFIGTGHYEQYF | TGTGCCAGCAGTTTTATTGGGACAGGTCACTACGAGCAGTACTTC | TRBJ2-7 | TRBV28 | TRBD1 | few
CSASGTGYEQYF | TGCAGTGCGTCCGGGACAGGCTACGAGCAGTACTTC | TRBJ2-7 | TRBV20-1 | TRBD1 | few
CASRRLTSGETQYF | TGCGCCAGCAGAAGGTTGACTAGCGGAGAGACCCAGTACTTC | TRBJ2-5 | TRBV5-1 | TRBD2 | many
CASSFSGTGIVTGELFF | TGTGCCAGCAGTTTCTCCGGGACAGGGATCGTCACCGGGGAGCTGTTTTTT | TRBJ2-2 | TRBV12-3/TRBV12-4 | TRBD1 | -
CASKPDRGREETQYF | TGTGCCAGCAAACCCGACAGGGGGCGTGAGGAGACCCAGTACTTC | TRBJ2-5 | TRBV2 | TRBD1 | -
CAISGRGGSSYEQYF | TGTGCCATCAGTGGCCGAGGGGGGAGCTCCTACGAGCAGTACTTC | TRBJ2-7 | TRBV10-3 | - | many
CASSVEENFITSDTQYF | TGTGCCAGCAGCGTAGAAGAGAACTTCATAACTTCAGATACGCAGTATTTT | TRBJ2-3 | TRBV9 | - | many
CASGRVGNTIYF | TGTGCCAGCGGCAGGGTCGGAAACACCATATATTTT | TRBJ1-3 | TRBV6-6 | - | many
CASSPWTGAAYEQYF | TGTGCCAGCAGTCCATGGACGGGGGCGGCCTACGAGCAGTACTTC | TRBJ2-7 | TRBV28 | - | -
CASSQDMGLAGGNTQYF | TGCGCCAGCAGCCAAGATATGGGACTAGCGGGAGGGAATACGCAGTATTTT | TRBJ2-3 | TRBV4-3 | TRBD2 | -
CASSSGQLAYEQYF | TGTGCCAGCAGCTCTGGACAGCTAGCCTACGAGCAGTACTTC | TRBJ2-7 | TRBV7-9 | - | many
CASSYPETSLGQGNSYNEQFF | TGTGCCAGCAGTTACCCTGAGACATCGCTAGGACAGGGGAACTCTTACAATGAGCAGTTCTTC | TRBJ2-1 | TRBV6-2/TRBV6-3 | TRBD1 | many
CASSSSGTDTQYF | TGTGCCAGCAGCTCTAGCGGCACAGATACGCAGTATTTT | TRBJ2-3 | TRBV28 | - | many
CSADNSGSGETQYF | TGCAGTGCTGACAATAGCGGCTCTGGGGAGACCCAGTACTTC | TRBJ2-5 | TRBV20-1 | - | -
CASSPRSGTSINEQFF | TGTGCCAGCAGCCCCCGCTCCGGGACGTCTATCAATGAGCAGTTCTTC | TRBJ2-1 | TRBV27 | - | -
CASSSSLRDRSTEAFF | TGCGCCAGCAGTTCGAGCCTCCGGGACAGGAGTACTGAAGCTTTCTTT | TRBJ1-1 | TRBV28 | TRBD1 | -
CASSLGQGAFSYGYTF | TGTGCCAGCAGTTTGGGACAGGGGGCATTCTCCTATGGCTACACCTTC | TRBJ1-2 | TRBV12-3/TRBV12-4 | TRBD1 | many
CASSPREATYEQYF | TGTGCCAGTAGTCCCCGGGAGGCGACCTACGAGCAGTACTTC | TRBJ2-7 | TRBV19 | TRBD2 | -
CASSSTGQGIGLKQYF | TGTGCCAGCAGTTCAACGGGACAAGGAATCGGACTTAAGCAGTACTTC | TRBJ2-7 | TRBV6-2/TRBV6-3 | - | -
CASRNLETQYF | TGCGCCAGCAGGAACTTGGAGACCCAGTACTTC | TRBJ2-5 | TRBV10-2 | - | -
CASNDARNQPQHF | TGTGCCAGCAACGATGCCAGAAATCAGCCCCAGCATTTT | TRBJ1-5 | TRBV7-9 | - | few
CASSLGQGRRTDTQYF | TGTGCCAGCAGCTTGGGACAGGGAAGACGCACAGATACGCAGTATTTT | TRBJ2-3 | TRBV5-6 | TRBD1 | few
CASRTALKTYEQYF | TGTGCCAGCAGGACAGCCTTAAAAACCTACGAGCAGTACTTC | TRBJ2-7 | TRBV6-1 | - | few
CAISESSGSITDTQYF | TGTGCCATCAGTGAGTCAAGCGGGAGTATCACAGATACGCAGTATTTT | TRBJ2-3 | TRBV10-3 | TRBD2 | few
CASRRLGRGTEAFF | TGTGCCAGCCGCCGATTGGGGCGTGGGACTGAAGCTTTCTTT | TRBJ1-1 | TRBV6-1 | - | -
CASSYSRFAEAFF | TGTGCCAGCAGTTACTCGAGGTTCGCTGAAGCTTTCTTT | TRBJ1-1 | TRBV6-5 | - | -
CASSQHLAGGPGEQYF | TGTGCCAGCAGCCAACACCTAGCGGGAGGGCCGGGGGAGCAGTACTTC | TRBJ2-7 | TRBV14 | TRBD2 | few
CSASIAGGPEEQYF | TGCAGTGCTAGTATAGCGGGAGGGCCGGAGGAGCAGTACTTC | TRBJ2-7 | TRBV20-1 | TRBD2 | many
CASTLGTGASGLYEQYF | TGTGCCAGCACGTTAGGGACAGGGGCGTCTGGACTCTACGAGCAGTACTTC | TRBJ2-7 | TRBV6-2/TRBV6-3 | TRBD1 | few
CASSMGASRGTEAFF | TGCGCCAGCAGCATGGGAGCTTCCCGGGGGACTGAAGCTTTCTTT | TRBJ1-1 | TRBV5-1 | - | many
CASRTSGGSSYNEQFF | TGTGCCAGCAGAACTAGCGGGGGTAGCTCCTACAATGAGCAGTTCTTC | TRBJ2-1 | TRBV6-1 | TRBD2 | -
CATQSQGEFEQYF | TGTGCCACACAGAGTCAGGGGGAGTTCGAGCAGTACTTC | TRBJ2-7 | TRBV27 | TRBD1 | -
CASSPWVGRNEQFF | TGTGCCAGCAGCCCCTGGGTGGGTAGAAATGAGCAGTTCTTC | TRBJ2-1 | TRBV12-3/TRBV12-4 | - | many
CASSSGIGQFF | TGTGCCAGCAGTAGCGGGATTGGGCAGTTCTTC | TRBJ2-1 | TRBV6-2/TRBV6-3 | TRBD2 | -
CASSGASLYNEQFF | TGTGCCTCCAGTGGGGCATCTTTGTACAATGAGCAGTTCTTC | TRBJ2-1 | TRBV12-3/TRBV12-4 | - | many
CASAGGGGQFF | TGCGCCAGCGCAGGAGGGGGGGGGCAGTTCTTC | TRBJ2-1 | TRBV4-3 | - | many
CASSQRGDGELFF | TGTGCCAGCAGCCAAAGGGGTGACGGGGAGCTGTTTTTT | TRBJ2-2 | TRBV3-1 | - | few
CASSLARDGHYGYTF | TGCGCCAGCAGCTTGGCCCGTGACGGCCACTATGGCTACACCTTC | TRBJ1-2 | TRBV5-1 | - | -
CASSYSGGNTEAFF | TGTGCCAGCAGTTACTCGGGAGGGAACACTGAAGCTTTCTTT | TRBJ1-1 | TRBV6-5 | - | many
CASSVGPGQGSPLHF | TGTGCCAGCAGCGTAGGTCCAGGGCAAGGTTCACCCCTCCACTTT | TRBJ1-6 | TRBV9 | - | few
CASTDSRVWGNQPQHF | TGTGCCAGCACCGATAGCAGGGTTTGGGGCAATCAGCCCCAGCATTTT | TRBJ1-5 | TRBV6-2/TRBV6-3 | - | many
CASSQDLQGPNEQFF | TGCGCCAGCAGCCAAGATCTACAGGGCCCCAATGAGCAGTTCTTC | TRBJ2-1 | TRBV4-3 | - | few
CSARDGSWRQDGYTF | TGCAGTGCTAGAGACGGGTCTTGGAGGCAGGATGGCTACACCTTC | TRBJ1-2 | TRBV20-1 | - | few
CATGTLYTGELFF | TGTGCCACCGGGACACTATACACCGGGGAGCTGTTTTTT | TRBJ2-2 | TRBV24-1 | - | many
CASSGAEGRAAYEQYF | TGTGCCAGCAGTGGGGCAGAGGGGCGCGCTGCCTACGAGCAGTACTTC | TRBJ2-7 | TRBV27 | - | -